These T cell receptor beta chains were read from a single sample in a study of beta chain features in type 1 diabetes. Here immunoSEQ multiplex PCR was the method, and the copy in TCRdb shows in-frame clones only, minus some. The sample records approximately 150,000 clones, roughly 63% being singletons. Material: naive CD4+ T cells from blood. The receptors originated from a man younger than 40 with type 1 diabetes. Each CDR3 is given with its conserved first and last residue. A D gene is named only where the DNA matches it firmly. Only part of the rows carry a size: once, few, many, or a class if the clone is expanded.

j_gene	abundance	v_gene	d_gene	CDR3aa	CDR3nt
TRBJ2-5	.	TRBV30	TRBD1	CAWNHRGRGETQYF	TGTGCCTGGAACCACAGGGGGCGCGGGGAGACCCAGTACTTC
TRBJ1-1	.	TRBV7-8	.	CASSLEPGRDTEAFF	TGTGCCAGCAGCTTAGAACCAGGGAGGGACACTGAAGCTTTCTTT
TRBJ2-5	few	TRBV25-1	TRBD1	CASSEQGTGGQGTQYF	TGTGCCAGCAGTGAACAAGGGACAGGGGGTCAGGGGACCCAGTACTTC
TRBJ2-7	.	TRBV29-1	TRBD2	CSVRASGVGEQYF	TGCAGCGTCAGGGCTAGCGGGGTTGGGGAGCAGTACTTC
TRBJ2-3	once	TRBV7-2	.	CASSSQVGDDTQYF	TGTGCCAGCAGCTCTCAAGTGGGGGACGATACGCAGTATTTT
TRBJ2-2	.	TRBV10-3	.	CAISVQGQGELFF	TGTGCCATCAGTGTTCAGGGTCAAGGGGAGCTGTTTTTT
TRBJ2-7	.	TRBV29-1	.	CSVEDRQPPYEQYF	TGCAGCGTTGAAGATCGGCAGCCCCCCTACGAGCAGTACTTC
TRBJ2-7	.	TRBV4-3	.	CASSQGGSVHEQYF	TGCGCCAGCAGCCAAGGCGGCAGCGTCCACGAGCAGTACTTC
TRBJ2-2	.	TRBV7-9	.	CATGLGTGELFF	TGTGCCACCGGGCTAGGCACCGGGGAGCTGTTTTTT
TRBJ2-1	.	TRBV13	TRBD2	CASSPRLAGGSYEQFF	TGTGCCAGCAGCCCGCGACTAGCGGGGGGGTCCTACGAGCAGTTCTTC
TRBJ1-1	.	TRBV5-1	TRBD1	CASSPGQGGTEAFF	TGCGCCAGCAGCCCTGGACAGGGTGGAACTGAAGCTTTCTTT
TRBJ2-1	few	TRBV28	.	CASRHTWDEQFF	TGTGCCAGCAGGCACACTTGGGATGAGCAGTTCTTC
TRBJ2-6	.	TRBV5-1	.	CASSLAPGSGANVLTF	TGCGCCAGCAGCTTGGCCCCCGGTTCTGGGGCCAACGTCCTGACTTTC
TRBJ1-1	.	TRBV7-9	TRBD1	CASSLGQGGEAFF	TGTGCCAGCAGCTTAGGACAGGGGGGTGAAGCTTTCTTT
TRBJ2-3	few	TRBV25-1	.	CASSGVVDTQYF	TGTGCCAGCAGTGGGGTAGTAGATACGCAGTATTTT
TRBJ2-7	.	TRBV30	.	CAWSQSSYEQYF	TGTGCCTGGAGCCAGAGCTCCTACGAGCAGTACTTC
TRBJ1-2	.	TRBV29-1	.	CSIQLTESSYGYTF	TGCAGCATCCAATTGACAGAATCCTCTTATGGCTACACCTTC
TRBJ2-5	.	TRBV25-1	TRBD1	CASSKSDRVVGETQYF	TGTGCCAGCAGCAAATCAGACAGGGTGGTCGGAGAGACCCAGTACTTC
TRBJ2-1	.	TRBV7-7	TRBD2	CASSPGTSVYNEQFF	TGTGCTAGCAGCCCCGGGACTAGCGTCTACAATGAGCAGTTCTTC
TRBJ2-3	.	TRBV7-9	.	CASSSQGLDTQYF	TGTGCCAGCAGCTCTCAGGGTTTGGATACGCAGTATTTT
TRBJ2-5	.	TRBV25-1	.	CASSRGDGQETQYF	TGTGCCAGCAGTCGGGGTGACGGACAAGAGACCCAGTACTTC
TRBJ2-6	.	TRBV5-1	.	CASSLTPGSGANVLTF	TGCGCCAGCAGCCTCACGCCGGGGTCTGGGGCCAACGTCCTGACTTTC
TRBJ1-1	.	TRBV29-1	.	CSGLRVGTEAFF	TGCAGCGGACTCAGGGTTGGCACTGAAGCTTTCTTT
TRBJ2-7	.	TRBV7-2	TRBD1	CASSMDRAHTYEQYF	TGTGCCAGCAGCATGGACAGGGCTCATACCTACGAGCAGTACTTC
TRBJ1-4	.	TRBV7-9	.	CASSLGQGGEKLFF	TGTGCCAGCAGCTTAGGCCAGGGTGGCGAAAAACTGTTTTTT
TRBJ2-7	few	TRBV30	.	CAWSGSGVFDEQYF	TGTGCCTGGAGTGGCTCAGGGGTCTTCGACGAGCAGTACTTC
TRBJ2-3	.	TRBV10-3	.	CAIREQGADTQYF	TGTGCCATCAGGGAACAGGGTGCAGATACGCAGTATTTT
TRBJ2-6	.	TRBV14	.	CASSQLNRASGANVLTF	TGTGCCAGCAGCCAATTGAACAGGGCCTCTGGGGCCAACGTCCTGACTTTC
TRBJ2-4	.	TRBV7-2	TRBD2	CASSLPGLAGNIQYF	TGTGCCAGCAGCCTACCGGGACTAGCAGGGAACATTCAGTACTTC
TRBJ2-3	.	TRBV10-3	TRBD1	CAISGGQGVDTDTQYF	TGTGCCATCAGTGGGGGACAGGGGGTAGACACAGATACGCAGTATTTT
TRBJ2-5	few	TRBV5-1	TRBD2	CASSPQGTSGETQYF	TGCGCCAGCAGCCCCCAAGGGACTAGCGGAGAGACCCAGTACTTC
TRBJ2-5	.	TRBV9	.	CASSVGLGLETQYF	TGTGCCAGCAGCGTAGGTTTAGGTCTTGAGACCCAGTACTTC
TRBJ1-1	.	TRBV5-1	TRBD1	CASSLQGDTEAFF	TGCGCCAGCAGCTTACAGGGGGACACTGAAGCTTTCTTT
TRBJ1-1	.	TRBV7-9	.	CASSLVVAGLPEAFF	TGTGCCAGCAGCTTAGTCGTCGCAGGGTTACCTGAAGCTTTCTTT
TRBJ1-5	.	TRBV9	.	CASSAGTNNQPQHF	TGTGCCAGCAGCGCCGGGACAAATAATCAGCCCCAGCATTTT
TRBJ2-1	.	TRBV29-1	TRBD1	CSGGQGAYNEQFF	TGCAGTGGGGGACAGGGGGCCTACAATGAGCAGTTCTTC
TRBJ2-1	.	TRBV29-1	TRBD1	CSVGRTGVYNEQFF	TGCAGCGTTGGGCGGACAGGGGTCTACAATGAGCAGTTCTTC
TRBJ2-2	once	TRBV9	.	CASSVQTGELFF	TGTGCCAGCAGCGTCCAGACCGGGGAGCTGTTTTTT
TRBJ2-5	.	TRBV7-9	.	CASSGVIADQETQYF	TGTGCCAGCAGCGGGGTCATAGCGGACCAAGAGACCCAGTACTTC
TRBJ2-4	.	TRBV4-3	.	CASSQNLGAGNIQYF	TGCGCCAGCAGCCAGAACCTGGGAGCTGGAAACATTCAGTACTTC
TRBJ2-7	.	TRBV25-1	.	CASSGDSRGYRHYEQYF	TGTGCCAGCAGTGGAGACAGCAGGGGTTACAGGCACTACGAGCAGTACTTC
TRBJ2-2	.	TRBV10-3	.	CAISVSDTGELFF	TGTGCCATCAGTGTCAGCGACACCGGGGAGCTGTTTTTT
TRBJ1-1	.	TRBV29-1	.	CSVNRELTEAFF	TGCAGCGTTAACAGGGAACTCACTGAAGCTTTCTTT
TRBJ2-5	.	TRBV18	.	CASSGGSETQYF	TGTGCCAGCTCGGGCGGTTCGGAGACCCAGTACTTC
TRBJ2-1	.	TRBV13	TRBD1	CASSSTFPGTDYNEQFF	TGTGCCAGCAGCTCCACCTTTCCCGGGACAGACTACAATGAGCAGTTCTTC
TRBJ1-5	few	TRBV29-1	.	CSVELFGVGDQPQHF	TGCAGCGTTGAATTGTTTGGGGTAGGGGATCAGCCCCAGCATTTT
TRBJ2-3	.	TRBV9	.	CASSPRDPLADTQYF	TGTGCCAGCAGCCCGCGAGACCCCCTTGCAGATACGCAGTATTTT
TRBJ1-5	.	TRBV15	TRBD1	CATSRDLWTGWTQPQHF	TGTGCCACCAGCAGAGATCTTTGGACAGGGTGGACCCAGCCCCAGCATTTT
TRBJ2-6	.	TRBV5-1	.	CASSIRANSGANVLTF	TGCGCCAGCAGCATAAGGGCGAACTCTGGGGCCAACGTCCTGACTTTC
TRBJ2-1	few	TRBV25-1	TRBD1	CASSVTGGGKSYNEQFF	TGTGCCAGCAGTGTCACAGGGGGCGGGAAGTCCTACAATGAGCAGTTCTTC
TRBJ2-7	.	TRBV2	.	CASSWQGSSLEQYF	TGTGCCAGCAGTTGGCAGGGAAGTTCTCTCGAGCAGTACTTC
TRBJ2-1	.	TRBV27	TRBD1	CASSTTGYEQFF	TGTGCCAGCAGCACGACAGGGTATGAGCAGTTCTTC
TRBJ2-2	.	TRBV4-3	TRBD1	CASSRRVNPGQLNTGELFF	TGCGCCAGCAGCCGGAGAGTAAATCCGGGACAGCTGAACACCGGGGAGCTGTTTTTT
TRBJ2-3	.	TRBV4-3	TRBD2	CASSQTLTSGSTDTQYF	TGCGCCAGCAGCCAAACGCTGACTAGCGGGAGCACAGATACGCAGTATTTT
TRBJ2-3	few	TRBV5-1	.	CASSLEGGSLSTDTQYF	TGCGCCAGCAGCTTGGAGGGCGGGTCTCTTAGCACAGATACGCAGTATTTT